This TCR beta chain was observed in a study of T cells after yellow fever vaccination. Study findings and constraints: A minor fraction of clonotypes spanned both CD4 and CD8 compartments.

This CDR3 has 12 amino acids. With 5 bases removed from V and 8 bases from J, the gap between germline ends came to 10 bases. In germline, CDR1 is SNHLY, CDR2 FYNNEI. This clonotype was counted ten times or more. What it binds is unknown. TCRdb called the 5' RACE reads again in MiXCR, with one record for every CDR3 protein. The sample carries more than 200,000 distinct CDR3 sequences, 3.6% recorded once. The clonotype was recovered from a man aged 18-30 years who received the YFV17D yellow fever vaccine. Specimen: PBMCs, collected 15 days after the yellow fever booster vaccination. The chain recombines TRBV2 with TRBJ1-3; D ambiguous. DNA of the CDR3: TGTGCCAGCAGTTCGAACGTGGACACCATATATTTT. It translates to CASSSNVDTIYF.